The T cell receptor beta chain under discussion was sequenced for a study of blood T cell repertoires in COVID-19. Sequenced by immunoSEQ multiplex PCR; TCRdb stores in-frame clones only, minus some. The sample records 150,000 to 200,000 clones, 76% being singletons. The sequenced sample consisted of peripheral blood. This receptor was taken from a woman in her forties or fifties with active or convalescent COVID-19.

The CDR3 spells CASSRGLSHTDTQYF. CDR3 bases: TGTGCCAGCAGCAGAGGACTATCCCACACAGATACGCAGTATTTT. This chain joins TRBV7-3 and TRBJ2-3, with D perhaps TRBD2 (6 bases). In germline, CDR1 is SGHTA, CDR2 FQGTGA. The CDR3 spans 15 residues. Trimming took 5 bases from V and 2 from J, leaving 14 bases between them. Supplemented by reference TRBV7-3 and TRBJ2-3, the full variable domain reads GAGVSQTPSNKVTEKGKYVELRCDPISGHTALYWYRQSLGQGPEFLIYFQGTGAADDSGLPNDRFFAVRPEGSVSTLKIQRTERGDSAVYLCASSRGLSHTDTQYFGPGTRLTVL.